The clone carrying this T cell receptor beta chain was seen only once. Its target is not known. CDR1 and CDR2 from the germline V gene are MDHEN and SYDVKM. Losses at the gene ends were 10 bases for V and 14 bases for J; bases not matched to a gene: 23. This CDR3 comprises 15 residues. The record originates from a study of tumor-infiltrating lymphocytes in primary liver carcinoma. The study, taken as a whole, reports: Tumor region pairs overlapped more than did tumor-adjacent and tumor-blood pairs.

The tissue used was unsorted bulk material of about 19-34 mg. RNA and DNA were co-extracted from it with the AllPrep DNA/RNA mini kit. A primer in the constant region served to generate TCR beta cDNA from 450 to 650 ng of total RNA. ARM-PCR was slightly modified, and three nested multiplex PCR rounds with it gave rise to the TCR beta libraries. Both of the initial two PCR rounds ran for around 10 cycles and employed TRBV1-TRBV30 forward primers alongside a C-beta reverse primer. Using its own MiXCR run on the multiplex PCR reads, TCRdb lists one record per CDR3 protein. This table has around 25,000 distinct CDR3 sequences, roughly four fifths appearing once.

This TCR was recovered from a man aged 35-49 years with primary liver carcinoma and hepatitis B virus infection. The sample comprised liver tumor tissue from sampling region 3. Subset indicated: tumor region T3, left-lateral pole. The chain is built from TRBV28 and TRBJ2-5, with 9 bases matching TRBD1. CDR3 DNA sequence: TGTGCCAACAGCCTACCCGGGACAGGGACCAGGGACCAATACTTC. Translated, it gives CANSLPGTGTRDQYF.